A single sample is the source of the 5 T cell receptor beta chains below, sequenced in a study of immune characterization of retroperitoneal liposarcoma. TCRdb itself ran the PCR reads through MiXCR, one entry per CDR3 protein. Among around 7,000 distinct CDR3 sequences, about 31% were seen once, and the ten largest hold about a quarter. The specimen was tumor tissue. These receptors were obtained from a female donor with retroperitoneal liposarcoma.

This clonotype showed up just a few times. The chain joins TRBV14 to TRBJ2-1, with D perhaps TRBD2 (5 bases). This CDR3 has 14 residues. Germline V gives CDR1 SGHDN, CDR2 FVKESK. The ends were cut back, 0 bases at V and 6 bases at J, with 9 bases in the middle. The CDR3 region is CASSQEGALNEQFF. CDR3 in DNA: TGTGCCAGCAGCCAAGAGGGAGCTCTCAATGAGCAGTTCTTC.

J is TRBJ1-5 and V is TRBV5-1; D is undetermined. The CDR3 length is 14 residues. V shed 4 bases and J shed 5 bases, with 13 bases lying between them. Per germline, CDR1 SGHRS and CDR2 YFSETQ. CDR3 bases: TGCGCCAGCAGCGTCTCATCGAAGGATCAGCCCCAGCATTTT. Protein sequence: CASSVSSKDQPQHF.

There are a few counts of this clonotype. The V and J genes are TRBV28 and TRBJ2-1; D remains unclear. The last part of the DNA fits TRBJ2-7 better; the J call may be wrong. CDR1 is MDHEN, CDR2 SYDVKM, per germline. The CDR3 sequence is 12 residues long. CDR3 amino acids: CASSSPPGRQYF. The CDR3 DNA follows: TGTGCCAGCAGTTCCCCCCCCGGACGGCAGTACTTC.

In DNA form, the CDR3 reads TGTGCCAGCAGCTCCTCAACAGGGGGCGTTGCCAAAAACATTCAGTACTTC. Encoded protein: CASSSSTGGVAKNIQYF. The chain uses TRBV11-3 and TRBJ2-4, with 9 positions matching TRBD1. Germline V gene sequence: CDR1 SGHNT, CDR2 YENEEA. The CDR3 loop spans 17 amino acids. Trimming at V came to 4 bases and at J to 1 base, leaving 8 bases not matched to a gene.

This clonotype was found a few times. The V call is TRBV6-1, the J call TRBJ2-4, with D perhaps TRBD1 (6 bases). Germline assignment: CDR1 MNHNS and CDR2 SASEGT. V lost 3 bases and J 0 bases, leaving 15 bases between the germline ends. The CDR3 is made up of 17 amino acids. The CDR3 sequence is CASSEIVGALAKNIQYF. The CDR3 DNA follows: TGTGCCAGCAGTGAGATAGTGGGGGCACTAGCCAAAAACATTCAGTACTTC.